The 12 T cell receptor beta chains below were found in one sample sequenced in a study of identical twins. Each CDR3 protein is one row after TCRdb ran MiXCR on the 5' RACE reads. The sample includes hundreds of thousands of distinct CDR3 sequences, 6% to 6.5% of them seen just once. Sequenced material: naive T cells sorted from blood. The receptors were gathered from a man aged 18 to 35 in good health.

The chain links TRBV7-2 to TRBJ1-5; possibly TRBD1 for D (5 bases). Looked up from germline, CDR1 is SGHTA and CDR2 is FQGNSA. The CDR3 consists of 16 residues. V was shortened by 2 bases and J by 6 bases, with 17 bases between the two germline ends. In DNA form, the CDR3 reads TGTGCCAGCAGCTTAAGGTTTGGGGGGGTCGGTCAGCCCCAGCATTTT. Translation: CASSLRFGGVGQPQHF.

This clonotype came up many times. This chain joins TRBV29-1 and TRBJ2-1, with D perhaps TRBD1 (6 bases). This CDR3 region has 16 residues. Germline V gene data show CDR1 as SQVTM and CDR2 as ANQGSEA. V lost 1 base, J lost 0 bases, and 13 bases lay in between. The CDR3 bases are TGCAGCGTTGAAGCGGTCAGGGGTCGCTCCTACAATGAGCAGTTCTTC. Translated, it gives CSVEAVRGRSYNEQFF.

The CDR3 here is CASSLAALDYNEQFF. CDR3 bases: TGTGCCAGCAGCTTAGCAGCGCTCGACTACAATGAGCAGTTCTTC. J is TRBJ2-1 and V is TRBV7-2; D gene uncertain. Germline V lookup: CDR1 SGHTA, CDR2 FQGNSA. V dropped 0 bases and J dropped 3 bases, with 9 bases sitting between them. This CDR3 has 15 residues.

This clonotype was observed at least ten times. This chain connects TRBV5-1 to TRBJ1-1; a possible D gene is TRBD1 (5 bases). Germline V gene lookup returns CDR1 SGHRS and CDR2 YFSETQ. This CDR3 has 11 amino acids. Between the trimmed V and J ends, which lost 6 bases and 5 bases, there was a span of 8 bases. The CDR3 is CASNQGTEAFF. CDR3 nucleotides: TGCGCCAGCAATCAGGGAACTGAAGCTTTCTTT.

This clonotype was counted between two and nine times. The genes are TRBV27 and TRBJ2-7, with D hard to call. V was pared by 0 bases and J by 4 bases, with 7 bases between. Germline V lookup: CDR1 MNHEY, CDR2 SMNVEV (reference sequence). The CDR3 sequence is 13 residues long. This CDR3 is CASSLSSWYEQYF. As DNA, the CDR3 is TGTGCCAGCAGTTTATCTAGCTGGTACGAGCAGTACTTC.

This clonotype was detected many times. The CDR3 sequence is CSAYGPPDTGELFF. As DNA, the CDR3 is TGCAGTGCTTACGGACCCCCCGACACCGGGGAGCTGTTTTTT. This chain joins TRBV20-1 and TRBJ2-2; no clear D gene. V lost 5 bases, J lost 3 bases, and 13 bases lay in between. Germline CDR1 DFQATT, CDR2 SNEGSKA (reference sequence). The CDR3 runs 14 residues.

The sample holds many counts of this clonotype. The genes are TRBV27 and TRBJ2-5; D is uncertain. V shed 5 bases and J shed 5 bases, with 9 bases lying between them. CDR1 and CDR2 from the germline V gene are MNHEY and SMNVEV (reference sequence). The CDR3 is made up of 12 amino acids. CDR3 loop: CASSVDGETQYF. DNA for the CDR3: TGTGCCAGCAGTGTGGACGGGGAGACCCAGTACTTC.

This clonotype was detected a few times. The CDR3 DNA sequence: TGTGCCAGCAGCCCCTCGTGGGCGGGAGTACCGCACCCAGATACGCAGTATTTT. Protein product: CASSPSWAGVPHPDTQYF. This chain links TRBV5-6 with TRBJ2-3; 7 bases are a match to TRBD2. The ends lost 4 bases at V and 4 bases at J; junction bases unmatched: 18. Germline CDR1 and CDR2: SGHDT and YYEEEE. The CDR3 consists of 18 residues.

The CDR3 DNA reads as TGTGCCAGCAGCCAAGGGCAGTATGAGACTGAAGCTTTCTTT. This sequence encodes CASSQGQYETEAFF. This chain joins TRBV7-9 and TRBJ1-1; D gene uncertain. Germline V gene sequence: CDR1 SEHNR, CDR2 FQNEAQ (reference sequence). Trimming removed 5 bases at V and 5 bases at J, with 15 bases between. The CDR3 runs 14 residues.

This clonotype appeared many times. This chain links TRBV29-1 with TRBJ1-2; the D gene is possibly TRBD1 (5 bases). The ends were cut back, 6 bases at V and 3 bases at J, with 14 bases in the middle. CDR1 is SQVTM, CDR2 ANQGSEA, per germline. This CDR3 is 13 amino acids long. The CDR3 spells CSVETANDYGYTF. The CDR3 bases are TGCAGCGTGGAGACAGCTAATGACTATGGCTACACCTTC.

This clonotype was counted many times. J is TRBJ1-5 and V is TRBV12-3 or TRBV12-4; the D gene is possibly TRBD1 (6 bases). CDR3 size: 15 residues. Trimming took 1 base from V and 6 from J, leaving 13 bases between them. The CDR3 coding sequence is TGTGCCAGCAGTTTAGAACAGGGCCGGAGTCAGCCCCAGCATTTT. Amino acids: CASSLEQGRSQPQHF.

This clonotype was seen only a few times. The chain couples TRBV18 to TRBJ2-1; D is perhaps TRBD1 (6 bases). The CDR3 is 16 amino acids. Looked up from germline, CDR1 is KGHSH and CDR2 is LQKENI. V was shortened by 0 bases and J by 10 bases, with 19 bases between the two germline ends. CDR3 amino acids: CASSPPMGQGLREQFF. The CDR3 region has the DNA TGTGCCAGCTCACCACCCATGGGTCAGGGGCTTAGAGAGCAGTTCTTC. Based on the CDR3 plus reference TRBV18 and TRBJ2-1, the full variable domain is NAGVMQNPRHLVRRRGQEARLRCSPMKGHSHVYWYRQLPEEGLKFMVYLQKENIIDESGMPKERFSAEFPKEGPSILRIQQVVRGDSAAYFCASSPPMGQGLREQFFGPGTRLTVL.